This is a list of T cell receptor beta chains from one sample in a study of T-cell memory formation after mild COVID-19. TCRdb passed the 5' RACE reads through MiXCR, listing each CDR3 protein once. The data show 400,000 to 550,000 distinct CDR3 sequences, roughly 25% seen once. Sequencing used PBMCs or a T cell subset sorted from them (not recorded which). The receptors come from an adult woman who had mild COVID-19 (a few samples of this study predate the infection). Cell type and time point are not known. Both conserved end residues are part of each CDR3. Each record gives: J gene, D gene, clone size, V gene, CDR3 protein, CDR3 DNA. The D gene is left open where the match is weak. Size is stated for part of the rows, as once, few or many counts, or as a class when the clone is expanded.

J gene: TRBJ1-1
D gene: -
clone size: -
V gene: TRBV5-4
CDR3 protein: CASWPLRANTEAFF
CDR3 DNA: TGTGCCAGCTGGCCCTTGAGGGCTAACACTGAAGCTTTCTTT

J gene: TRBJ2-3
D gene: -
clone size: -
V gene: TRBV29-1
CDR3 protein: CSGSPRVGGTQYF
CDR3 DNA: TGCAGCGGCTCCCCCAGGGTCGGGGGTACGCAGTATTTT

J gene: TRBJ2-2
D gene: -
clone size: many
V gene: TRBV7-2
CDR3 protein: CASSLRRGANTGELFF
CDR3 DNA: TGTGCCAGCAGCTTAAGGCGGGGCGCGAACACCGGGGAGCTGTTTTTT

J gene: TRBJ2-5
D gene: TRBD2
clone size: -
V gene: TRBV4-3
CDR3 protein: CASSQDRDSGRETQYF
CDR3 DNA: TGCGCCAGCAGCCAAGATCGCGATAGCGGGAGAGAGACCCAGTACTTC

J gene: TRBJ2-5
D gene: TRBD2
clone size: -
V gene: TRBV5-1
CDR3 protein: CASTRPGLAGETQYF
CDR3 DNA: TGCGCCAGCACCCGACCGGGACTAGCGGGGGAGACCCAGTACTTC

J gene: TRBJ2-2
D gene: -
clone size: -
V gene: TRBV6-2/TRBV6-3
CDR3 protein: CASSYSGEPNTGELFF
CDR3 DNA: TGTGCCAGCAGTTACTCCGGGGAACCGAACACCGGGGAGCTGTTTTTT

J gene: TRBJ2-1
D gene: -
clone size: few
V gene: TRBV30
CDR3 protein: CAWSVGGFEQFF
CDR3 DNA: TGTGCCTGGAGTGTAGGAGGCTTTGAGCAGTTCTTC

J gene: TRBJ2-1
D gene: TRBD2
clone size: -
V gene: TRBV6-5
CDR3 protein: CASSYDDWGGEQFF
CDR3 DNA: TGTGCCAGCAGTTATGACGACTGGGGGGGTGAGCAGTTCTTC

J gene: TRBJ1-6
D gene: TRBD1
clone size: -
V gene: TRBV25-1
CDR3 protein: CASSGDRVSYNSPLHF
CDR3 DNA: TGTGCCAGCAGTGGGGACAGGGTCTCCTATAATTCACCCCTCCACTTT

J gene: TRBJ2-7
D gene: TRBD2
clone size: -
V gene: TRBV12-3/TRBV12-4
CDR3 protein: CASSFGPAGEQYF
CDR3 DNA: TGTGCCAGCAGTTTTGGCCCAGCGGGAGAGCAGTACTTC

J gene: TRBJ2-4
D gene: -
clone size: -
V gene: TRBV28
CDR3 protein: CASSPQWGRENIQYF
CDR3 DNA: TGTGCCAGCAGTCCTCAATGGGGGAGAGAAAACATTCAGTACTTC

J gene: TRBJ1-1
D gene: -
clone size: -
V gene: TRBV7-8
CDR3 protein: CASSIPVYIGANTEAFF
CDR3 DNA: TGTGCCAGCAGCATCCCCGTGTACATCGGGGCGAACACTGAAGCTTTCTTT

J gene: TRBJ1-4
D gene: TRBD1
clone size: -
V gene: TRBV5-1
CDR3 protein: CASSRNGQGTNEKLFF
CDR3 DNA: TGCGCCAGCAGCCGAAACGGACAGGGGACGAATGAAAAACTGTTTTTT

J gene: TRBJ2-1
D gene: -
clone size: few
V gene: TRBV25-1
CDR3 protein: CASSEWESSQFF
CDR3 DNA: TGTGCCAGCAGTGAATGGGAGTCTTCGCAGTTCTTC

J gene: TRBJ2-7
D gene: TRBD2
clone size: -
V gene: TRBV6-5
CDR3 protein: CASSYFSGRASGVYF
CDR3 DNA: TGTGCCAGCAGTTACTTTAGCGGGAGGGCTTCTGGGGTGTACTTC

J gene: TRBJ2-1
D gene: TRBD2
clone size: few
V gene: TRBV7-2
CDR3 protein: CASSYVAGVLNEQFF
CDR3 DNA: TGTGCCAGCAGCTACGTAGCGGGAGTGCTCAATGAGCAGTTCTTC

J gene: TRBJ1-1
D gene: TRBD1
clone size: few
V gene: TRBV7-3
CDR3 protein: CASSLGQRNTEAFF
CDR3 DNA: TGTGCCAGCAGCTTGGGACAGCGGAACACTGAAGCTTTCTTT

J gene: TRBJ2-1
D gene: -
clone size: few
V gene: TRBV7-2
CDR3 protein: CASSLAGTQHNEQFF
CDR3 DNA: TGTGCCAGCAGCTTAGCCGGGACGCAGCACAATGAGCAGTTCTTC

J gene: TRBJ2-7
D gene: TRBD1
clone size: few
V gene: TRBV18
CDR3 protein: CASSIDRGKYEQYF
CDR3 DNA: TGTGCCAGCTCAATCGACAGGGGCAAGTACGAGCAGTACTTC

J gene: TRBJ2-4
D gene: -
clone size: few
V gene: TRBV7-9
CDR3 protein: CASSLALGRGENIQYF
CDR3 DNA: TGTGCCAGCAGCTTAGCGCTTGGAAGGGGCGAAAACATTCAGTACTTC

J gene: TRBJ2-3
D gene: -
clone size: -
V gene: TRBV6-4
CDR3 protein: CASSDSGGLDTQYF
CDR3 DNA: TGTGCCAGCAGTGACTCGGGGGGGCTGGATACGCAGTATTTT

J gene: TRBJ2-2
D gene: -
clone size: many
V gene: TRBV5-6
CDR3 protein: CASSPPALGELFF
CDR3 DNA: TGTGCCAGCAGCCCCCCGGCCCTTGGGGAGCTGTTTTTT

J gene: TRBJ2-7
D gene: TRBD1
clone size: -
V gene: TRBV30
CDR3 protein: CAWSRTGPSYEQYF
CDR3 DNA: TGTGCCTGGAGTCGGACAGGTCCCTCCTACGAGCAGTACTTC

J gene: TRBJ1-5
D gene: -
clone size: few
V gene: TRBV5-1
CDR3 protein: CASSLEGIQPQHF
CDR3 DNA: TGCGCCAGCAGCTTGGAAGGAATCCAGCCCCAGCATTTT

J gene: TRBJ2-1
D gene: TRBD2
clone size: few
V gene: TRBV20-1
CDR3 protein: CSARERLAGGNEQFF
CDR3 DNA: TGCAGTGCTAGAGAGCGACTAGCGGGAGGTAATGAGCAGTTCTTC

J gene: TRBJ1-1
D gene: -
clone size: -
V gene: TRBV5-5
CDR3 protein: CASSYTGVNTEAFF
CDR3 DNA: TGTGCCAGCAGCTACACAGGTGTGAACACTGAAGCTTTCTTT

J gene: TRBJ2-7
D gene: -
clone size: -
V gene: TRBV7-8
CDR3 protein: CASSRLSGAAYEQYF
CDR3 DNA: TGTGCCAGCAGCCGACTTAGCGGCGCCGCCTACGAGCAGTACTTC

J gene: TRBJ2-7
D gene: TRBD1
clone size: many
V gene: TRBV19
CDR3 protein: CASSAPGQGVHEQYF
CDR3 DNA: TGTGCCAGTAGCGCTCCGGGACAGGGGGTGCACGAGCAGTACTTC

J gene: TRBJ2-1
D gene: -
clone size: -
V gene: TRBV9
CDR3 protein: CASNTGGPNSEQFF
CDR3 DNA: TGTGCCAGCAATACGGGGGGCCCCAATAGTGAGCAGTTCTTC

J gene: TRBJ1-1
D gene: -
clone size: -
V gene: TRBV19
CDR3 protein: CASSLSQNVWTEAFF
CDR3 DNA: TGTGCCAGTAGTTTGTCCCAAAATGTTTGGACTGAAGCTTTCTTT

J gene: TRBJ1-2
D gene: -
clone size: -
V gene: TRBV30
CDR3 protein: CAWTERNYGYTF
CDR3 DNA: TGTGCCTGGACCGAGAGAAACTATGGCTACACCTTC

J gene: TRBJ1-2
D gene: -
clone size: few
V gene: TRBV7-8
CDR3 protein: CASSLPIRGGNGYTF
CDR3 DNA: TGTGCCAGCAGCTTACCGATAAGGGGAGGGAATGGCTACACCTTC

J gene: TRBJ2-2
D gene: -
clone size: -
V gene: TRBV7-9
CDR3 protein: CASNRGTGELFF
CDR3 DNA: TGTGCCAGCAACCGCGGGACCGGGGAGCTGTTTTTT

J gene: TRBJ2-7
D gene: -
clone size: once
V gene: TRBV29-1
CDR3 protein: CSVGPTPYEQYF
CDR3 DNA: TGCAGCGTTGGACCTACCCCCTACGAGCAGTACTTC

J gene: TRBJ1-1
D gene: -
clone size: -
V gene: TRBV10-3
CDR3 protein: CAISEPGQKNTEAFF
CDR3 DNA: TGTGCCATCAGTGAGCCTGGACAGAAGAACACTGAAGCTTTCTTT

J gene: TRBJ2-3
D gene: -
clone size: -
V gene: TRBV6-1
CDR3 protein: CASREGWTGSDTQYF
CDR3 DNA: TGTGCCAGCAGGGAAGGGTGGACGGGGTCAGATACGCAGTATTTT

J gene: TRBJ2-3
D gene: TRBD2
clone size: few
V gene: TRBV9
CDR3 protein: CASSPGLAETDTQYF
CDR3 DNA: TGTGCCAGCAGCCCAGGACTAGCCGAAACAGATACGCAGTATTTT

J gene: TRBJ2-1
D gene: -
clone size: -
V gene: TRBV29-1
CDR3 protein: CSVRRTISYNEQFF
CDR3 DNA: TGCAGCGTGCGCCGGACTATCTCCTACAATGAGCAGTTCTTC

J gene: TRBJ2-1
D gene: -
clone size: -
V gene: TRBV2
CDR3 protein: CASSVSESGSNEQFF
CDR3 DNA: TGTGCCAGCAGTGTTTCGGAGTCGGGCTCCAATGAGCAGTTCTTC

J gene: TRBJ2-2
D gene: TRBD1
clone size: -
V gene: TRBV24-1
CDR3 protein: CATTNGTDLAGELFF
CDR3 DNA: TGTGCCACCACGAACGGGACAGATCTCGCCGGGGAGCTGTTTTTT

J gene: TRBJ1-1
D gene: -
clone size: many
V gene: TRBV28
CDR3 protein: CASTRSRWGQTYTEAFF
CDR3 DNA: TGTGCCAGCACTCGCTCCCGGTGGGGACAAACTTACACTGAAGCTTTCTTT

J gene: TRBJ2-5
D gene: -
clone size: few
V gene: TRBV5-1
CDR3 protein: CASSLANREYQETQYF
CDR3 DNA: TGCGCCAGCAGCTTGGCCAATCGGGAGTACCAAGAGACCCAGTACTTC

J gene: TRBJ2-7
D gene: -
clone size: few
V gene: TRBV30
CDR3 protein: CAWSVLTGSYEQYF
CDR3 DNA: TGTGCCTGGAGTGTACTAACAGGGAGCTACGAGCAGTACTTC

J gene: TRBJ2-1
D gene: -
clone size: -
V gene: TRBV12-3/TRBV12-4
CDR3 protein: CASSPGVVGDNEQFF
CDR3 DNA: TGTGCCAGCAGCCCAGGGGTCGTGGGGGACAATGAGCAGTTCTTC

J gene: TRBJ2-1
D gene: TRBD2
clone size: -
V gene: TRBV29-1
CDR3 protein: CSAPPRLAGSSSYNEQFF
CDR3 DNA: TGCAGCGCCCCCCCGAGACTAGCGGGGAGTAGCTCCTACAATGAGCAGTTCTTC

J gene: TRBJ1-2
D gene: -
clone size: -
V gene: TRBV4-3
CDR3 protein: CASSQGHRDTLNYGYTF
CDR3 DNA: TGCGCCAGCAGCCAAGGCCACCGGGACACTTTAAACTATGGCTACACCTTC

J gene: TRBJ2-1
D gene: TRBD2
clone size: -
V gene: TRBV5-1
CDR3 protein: CASSWGIAGGGYNEQFF
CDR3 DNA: TGCGCCAGCAGCTGGGGTATAGCGGGAGGAGGGTACAATGAGCAGTTCTTC

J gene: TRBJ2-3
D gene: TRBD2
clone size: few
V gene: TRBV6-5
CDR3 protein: CASSYSPPPGLGGTDTQYF
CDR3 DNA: TGTGCCAGCAGTTATTCCCCCCCTCCGGGACTAGGCGGCACAGATACGCAGTATTTT

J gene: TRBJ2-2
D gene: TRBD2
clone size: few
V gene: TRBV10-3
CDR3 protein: CATTAPLAGVNTGELFF
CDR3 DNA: TGTGCCACCACCGCCCCACTAGCGGGGGTGAACACCGGGGAGCTGTTTTTT

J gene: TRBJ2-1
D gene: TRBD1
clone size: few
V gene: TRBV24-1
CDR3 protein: CATSDLGTGSSYNEQFF
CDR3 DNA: TGTGCCACCAGTGATTTGGGGACAGGGAGCTCCTACAATGAGCAGTTCTTC

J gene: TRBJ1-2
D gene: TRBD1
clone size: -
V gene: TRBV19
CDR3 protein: CASSTDRGNYGYTF
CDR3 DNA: TGTGCCAGTAGTACCGACAGGGGAAACTATGGCTACACCTTC

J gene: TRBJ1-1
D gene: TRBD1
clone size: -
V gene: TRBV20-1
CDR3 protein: CSARGLAKTGREAFF
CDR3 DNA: TGCAGTGCTAGAGGCTTGGCGAAGACAGGGCGTGAAGCTTTCTTT

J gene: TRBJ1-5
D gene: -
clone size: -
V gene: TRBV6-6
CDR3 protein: CASVAGEEQPQHF
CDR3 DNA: TGTGCCAGCGTGGCAGGGGAAGAGCAGCCCCAGCATTTT

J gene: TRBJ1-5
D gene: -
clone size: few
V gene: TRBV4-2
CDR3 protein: CASSPRERGTNQPQHF
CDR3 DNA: TGTGCCAGCAGCCCCCGTGAAAGGGGGACGAATCAGCCCCAGCATTTT